Listed here are 16 T cell receptor beta chains from one sample, sequenced in a study of cytomegalovirus exposure and HLA in healthy donors. Sequenced by immunoSEQ multiplex PCR; TCRdb stores in-frame clones only, minus some. The table has some 110,000 clones, about 85% seen once; the top ten hold more than 1.5%. Input material: PBMCs. These receptor sequences come from a woman aged 18-29 years in good health and CMV-seropositive.

V is TRBV27 and J is TRBJ2-5; 7 positions match TRBD1. There are 14 residues in the CDR3. Unmatched junction bases numbered 6, after V lost 3 bases and J lost 5 bases. Germline CDR1 MNHEY, CDR2 SMNVEV (reference sequence). DNA for the CDR3: TGTGCCAGCAGTTTGAGGGGGCCCTGGGAGACCCAGTACTTC. Encoded protein: CASSLRGPWETQYF.

The chain links TRBV6-4 to TRBJ2-7, with D possibly matching TRBD2 (5 bases). From germline, CDR1 is MRHNA and CDR2 SNTAGT. V lost 8 bases and J 2 bases, leaving 10 bases between the germline ends. The CDR3 sequence is 12 residues long. The DNA for the CDR3 is TGTGCCAGCCGAGGGAACCCCTACGAGCAGTACTTC. This translates into CASRGNPYEQYF.

V is TRBV14 and J is TRBJ2-2; D is ambiguous. The germline V gene encodes CDR1 SGHDN and CDR2 FVKESK. The CDR3 totals 12 residues. The V end lost 3 bases, the J end lost 5 bases, and 4 bases lay between the germline ends. The CDR3 coding sequence is TGTGCCAGCAGCCATGTAACCGGGGAGCTGTTTTTT. This codes for CASSHVTGELFF. Supplemented by reference TRBV14 and TRBJ2-2, the full variable domain reads EAGVTQFPSHSVIEKGQTVTLRCDPISGHDNLYWYRRVMGKEIKFLLHFVKESKQDESGMPNNRFLAERTGGTYSTLKVQPAELEDSGVYFCASSHVTGELFFGEGSRLTVL.

CDR3: CASSPNSGANNEQFF. The CDR3 DNA reads as TGTGCCAGCAGCCCCAACAGCGGGGCGAACAATGAGCAGTTCTTC. The chain employs TRBV11-3 and TRBJ2-1; the match to TRBD2 covers 7 bases. The CDR3 has 15 residues. J lost 5 bases, V lost 5 bases, and 9 bases had no gene match. Per the germline V gene, CDR1 is SGHNT and CDR2 is YENEEA. Filled out from reference TRBV11-3 and TRBJ2-1, the complete variable domain reads EAGVVQSPRYKIIEKKQPVAFWCNPISGHNTLYWYLQNLGQGPELLIRYENEEAVDDSQLPKDRFSAERLKGVDSTLKIQPAELGDSAVYLCASSPNSGANNEQFFGPGTRLTVL.

The chain uses TRBV27 and TRBJ2-7, with D maybe TRBD1 (5 bases). V gave up 0 bases and J gave up 6 bases, with 15 bases separating them. Germline V gives CDR1 MNHEY, CDR2 SMNVEV (reference sequence). This CDR3 is built from 15 residues. The CDR3 loop reads CASSLSVRQGGEQYV. The CDR3 coding sequence is TGTGCCAGCAGTTTATCGGTCCGTCAGGGCGGCGAGCAGTACGTC.

This clone came up a few times. The chain joins TRBV5-6 to TRBJ2-7; no clear D gene. In germline, CDR1 is SGHDT, CDR2 YYEEEE. The CDR3 has 13 amino acids. V was pared by 0 bases and J by 7 bases, with 11 bases between. Here the CDR3 DNA reads TGTGCCAGCAGCTTGGGCGCCTCGGGTGAGCAGTACTTC. Its translation: CASSLGASGEQYF.

V usage is TRBV28 and J usage is TRBJ1-6; 7 bases line up with TRBD1. V lost 5 bases to trimming and J lost 0 bases; unmatched junction nucleotides: 4. The CDR3 totals 16 residues. The germline V gene has CDR1 MDHEN and CDR2 SYDVKM. The CDR3 spells CASSNRGISYNSPLHF. DNA of the CDR3: TGTGCCAGCAGTAACAGGGGTATCTCCTATAATTCACCCCTCCACTTT.

This clone appeared once. This rearrangement joins TRBV28 to TRBJ2-3; TRBD2 is a possible D gene (5 bases). CDR3 length equals 13 residues. CDR1 is MDHEN, CDR2 SYDVKM, per germline. The V end was cut by 7 bases, the J end by 3 bases, with 11 bases between. The CDR3 bases are TGTGCCAGCAACTCCCCGGGGACAGATACGCAGTATTTT. Translating it yields CASNSPGTDTQYF.

The genes are TRBV10-1 and TRBJ1-5; a possible D gene is TRBD1 (5 bases). This CDR3 spans 13 amino acids. Trimming removed 6 bases at V and 7 bases at J, with 13 bases between. CDR1 WNHNN and CDR2 SYGVQD come from the germline V gene (reference sequence). CDR3 coding DNA: TGCGCCAGCAGCGCAGGGATCAGGCAGCCCCAGCATTTT. It translates to CASSAGIRQPQHF.

In its sample, this clone was seen a few times. The chain recombines TRBV28 with TRBJ1-5, with 7 bases aligning to TRBD1. CDR1 is MDHEN and CDR2 is SYDVKM in the germline V gene. The trim removed 3 bases at V and 2 bases at J, leaving 4 bases unmatched. The CDR3 consists of 15 residues. The CDR3 DNA reads as TGTGCCAGCAGTTTCGTCCAGGGGGGCAATCAGCCCCAGCATTTT. Its translation: CASSFVQGGNQPQHF.

The chain links TRBV5-4 to TRBJ1-1; D not certain. The germline CDR1 and CDR2 sequences are SGHNT and YYREEE (reference sequence). CDR3 length: 15 amino acids. The V gene lost 0 bases and the J gene lost 10 bases, with 19 bases spanning the gap. The CDR3 here is CASSLGFSGGEGAFF. CDR3 nucleotide sequence: TGTGCCAGCAGCTTGGGCTTTAGCGGAGGTGAAGGAGCTTTCTTT.

The J gene is TRBJ1-6, the V gene TRBV11-2, with 10 positions matching TRBD1. In germline, CDR1 is SGHAT, CDR2 FQNNGV. The J segment lost 7 bases and the V segment lost 1 base, leaving 4 bases of the junction unmatched. The CDR3 totals 16 residues. CDR3 loop: CASSLGGGQGNSPLHF. In DNA form, the CDR3 reads TGTGCCAGCAGCTTAGGGGGGGGACAGGGGAATTCACCCCTCCACTTT.

The gene calls are TRBV9 and TRBJ1-1, with D possibly being TRBD1 (5 bases). Germline V gene lookup returns CDR1 SGDLS and CDR2 YYNGEE. V dropped 4 bases and J dropped 8 bases, with 12 bases sitting between them. The CDR3 extends over 12 amino acids. CDR3 in DNA: TGTGCCAGCAGCCCCGGGGGTCCGGAAGCTTTCTTT. Its protein product is CASSPGGPEAFF.

The CDR3 sequence is CASSSGVGTEAFF. DNA for the CDR3: TGTGCCAGCAGTTCAGGGGTGGGCACTGAAGCTTTCTTT. This sequence joins TRBV6-5 and TRBJ1-1; perhaps TRBD1 as D (6 bases). Germline CDR1 reads MNHEY; CDR2 reads SVGAGI. Trimming shortened V by 4 bases and J by 4 bases, and 10 bases separated the two germline ends. There are 13 residues in the CDR3.

The genes are TRBV6-1 and TRBJ2-1, with D tentatively TRBD2 (6 bases). CDR1 and CDR2 (germline): MNHNS, SASEGT. V gave up 0 bases and J gave up 8 bases, with 11 bases separating them. This CDR3 comprises 14 residues. This chain's CDR3 is CASSEASGVHEQFF. The CDR3 nucleotides read TGTGCCAGCAGTGAAGCCTCGGGAGTCCATGAGCAGTTCTTC.

The rearrangement links TRBV27 to TRBJ2-3; D gene unclear. The CDR3 extends over 14 amino acids. Germline V gene lookup returns CDR1 MNHEY and CDR2 SMNVEV (reference sequence). V was pared by 3 bases and J by 4 bases, with 11 bases between. The CDR3 region is CASSFRLEADTQYF. The DNA for the CDR3 is TGTGCCAGCAGTTTCCGGCTAGAAGCAGATACGCAGTATTTT.